This T cell receptor (beta chain) came from a study of graft-versus-host responses after intestinal transplantation (dated by TCRdb to the early 2020s). About the full investigation: Recipients received multivisceral, liver-intestinal, or isolated intestinal transplants. Alloreactive clones were identified by sequencing pre-transplant mixed lymphocyte reaction products and comparing these products with unstimulated pre-transplant donor and recipient T cells. Samples from a few later patients were sequenced in-house on an Illumina MiSeq with MiXCR processing rather than by the commercial service. A peak of at least 4% donor T cells among recipient peripheral blood mononuclear cells was the definition used for donor T cell macrochimerism. All recipients received anti-thymocyte globulin induction followed by maintenance tacrolimus and steroids for approximately 3 years. After intestinal transplantation, graft-versus-host and host-versus-graft alloreactive T cell clones were followed in the graft, circulation and bone marrow using bulk TCR-beta CDR3 sequencing. The cohort enrolled around 25 intestinal transplant recipients including one retransplant, and 3 patients lacking pretransplant specimens were excluded. The study at large found these results: In patients with donor T cell macrochimerism, the allografts had high GvH to HvG T cell clonal ratios. Early after transplant, peak levels of circulating GvH clones were found to be associated with declines in HvG clones. The conclusions were limited by the relatively low number and heterogeneity of the intestinal transplant patients. GvH clones turned up in recipient bone marrow, with some appearing earlier in ileal mucosa or blood, a pattern consistent with an intestinal mucosal origin.

The library was made by the immunoSEQ multiplex PCR assay. In most patients, genomic DNA was isolated using the Qiagen DNeasy Blood and Tissue Kit and sent frozen to Adaptive Biotechnologies for TCR sequencing. For most patients, high-throughput TCR-beta CDR3 sequencing of genomic DNA was performed by Adaptive Biotechnologies. Under the source paper's analysis protocol: TCR sequencing data were retrieved from Adaptive's ImmunoSEQ software for more than 15 patients, whereas a few other patients were processed with MiXCR and VDJtools. To correct CD4 versus CD8 sorting errors, any sequence found in both subsets at a frequency ratio below 5:1 was removed. Because the origin of CDR3 nucleotide sequences shared between donor and recipient could not be assigned, those sequences were removed. To count as alloreactive, a clone needed at least 2-fold expansion over unstimulated cells and a minimum CFSE-low frequency of 0.002% (template counts) or 0.001% (read counts). Clones detected in sequenced pre-transplant spleen, lymph node, or MLR CFSE-low populations of the donor or recipient were defined as mappable. Cumulative frequency of alloreactive clones was calculated as a percentage of all sequences weighted by copy number. Not all clones reach the TCRdb copy of this immuneACCESS table, which keeps in-frame sequences only. Checked studies attribute under half of the gap to unresolved V genes and leave the rest unexplained. The V and J calls and clone size come from that table; D and trimming were worked out from the DNA. The sample table shows approximately 85,000 clones, and around 90% are seen once. The ten largest clonotypes hold 7.6% of the sample.

V sheds 1 base and J sheds 7 bases, leaving 18 bases between their ends. The CDR3 numbers 15 residues from cysteine through phenylalanine. Only CDR3 DNA remains: 45 bases, in frame from the first base. CDR1 and CDR2 are drawn from the germline V gene (reference sequence): SGHNT, YYREEE. What this sample's time point label stands for: cells obtained before transplantation from donor or recipient. CD3+CD4+ and CD3+CD8+ populations were FACS-sorted from unstimulated pre-transplant donor and recipient cells taken from spleen or lymph nodes. Comments on this clone: No antigen is known for it. Base qualities are not provided; no much larger clone lies one nucleotide away.

This material consisted of unstimulated CD8+ T cells sorted from spleen or lymph node cells, taken before transplant. The sequence is built from TRBV5-4 and TRBJ2-7; matching of 5 bases hints at TRBD2 as the D gene. This sequence was found in a human donor who was the organ donor for an intestinal transplant. This receptor has the CDR3 CASSLTGIVIGEQYF. The sequenced DNA is TGTGCCAGCAGCTTGACGGGAATCGTGATCGGGGAGCAGTACTTC.